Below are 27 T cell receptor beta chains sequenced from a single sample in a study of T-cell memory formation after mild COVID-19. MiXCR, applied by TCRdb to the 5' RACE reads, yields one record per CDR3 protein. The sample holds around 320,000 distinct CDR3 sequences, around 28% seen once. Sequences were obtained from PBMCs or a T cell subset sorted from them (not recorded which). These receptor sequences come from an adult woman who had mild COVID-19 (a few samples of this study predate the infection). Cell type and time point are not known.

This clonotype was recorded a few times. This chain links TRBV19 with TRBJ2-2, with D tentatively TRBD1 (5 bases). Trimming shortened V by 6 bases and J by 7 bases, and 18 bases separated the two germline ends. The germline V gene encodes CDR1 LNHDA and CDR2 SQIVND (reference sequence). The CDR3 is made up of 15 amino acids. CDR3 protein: CASRIRRGRSGELFF. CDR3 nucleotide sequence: TGTGCCAGTAGGATTCGAAGGGGAAGGAGCGGGGAGCTGTTTTTT.

CDR3 bases: TGTGCCAGCATTCACCAAGGCCTAAGCACAGATACGCAGTATTTT. The encoded protein is CASIHQGLSTDTQYF. The V gene is TRBV6-6, the J gene TRBJ2-3; no reliable D call. CDR3 length equals 15 residues. Trimming shortened V by 7 bases and J by 0 bases, and 14 bases separated the two germline ends. Germline V gene lookup returns CDR1 MNHNY and CDR2 SVGAGI (reference sequence).

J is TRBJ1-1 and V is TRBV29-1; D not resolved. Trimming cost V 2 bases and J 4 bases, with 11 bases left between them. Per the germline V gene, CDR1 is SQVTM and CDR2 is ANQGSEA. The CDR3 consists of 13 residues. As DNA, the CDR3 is TGCAGCGTTGAATGGGGTTGGGGCACTGAAGCTTTCTTT. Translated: CSVEWGWGTEAFF.

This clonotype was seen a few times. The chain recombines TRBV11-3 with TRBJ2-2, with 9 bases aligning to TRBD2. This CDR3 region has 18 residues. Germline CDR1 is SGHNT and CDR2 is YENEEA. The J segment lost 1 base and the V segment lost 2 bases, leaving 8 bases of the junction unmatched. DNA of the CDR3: TGTGCCAGCAGCTTATTTCCTAGCGGGGCACGGAACACCGGGGAGCTGTTTTTT. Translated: CASSLFPSGARNTGELFF.

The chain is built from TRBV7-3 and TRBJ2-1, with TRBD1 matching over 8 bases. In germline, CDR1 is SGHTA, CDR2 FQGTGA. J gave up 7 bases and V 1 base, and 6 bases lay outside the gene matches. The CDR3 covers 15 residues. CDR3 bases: TGTGCCAGCAGCTTAAGAGGACAGGGTCAGAATGAGCAGTTCTTC. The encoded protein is CASSLRGQGQNEQFF.

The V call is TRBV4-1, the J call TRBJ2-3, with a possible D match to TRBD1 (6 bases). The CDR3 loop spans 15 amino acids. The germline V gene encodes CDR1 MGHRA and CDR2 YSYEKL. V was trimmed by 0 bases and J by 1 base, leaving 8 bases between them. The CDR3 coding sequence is TGCGCCAGCAGCCAAGAACAGGGCCGCACAGATACGCAGTATTTT. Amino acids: CASSQEQGRTDTQYF.

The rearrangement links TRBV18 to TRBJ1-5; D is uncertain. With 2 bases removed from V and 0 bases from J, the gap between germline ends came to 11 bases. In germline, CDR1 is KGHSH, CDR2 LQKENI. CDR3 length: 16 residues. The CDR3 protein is CASSPSSPNSNQPQHF. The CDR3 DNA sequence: TGTGCCAGCTCACCAAGTTCCCCGAATAGCAATCAGCCCCAGCATTTT.

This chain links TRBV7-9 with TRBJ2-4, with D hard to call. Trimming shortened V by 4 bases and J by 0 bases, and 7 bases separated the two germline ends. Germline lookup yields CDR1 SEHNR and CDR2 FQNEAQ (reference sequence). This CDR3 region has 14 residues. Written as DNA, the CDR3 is TGTGCCAGCAGCTCTTCACTAGCCAAAAACATTCAGTACTTC. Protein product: CASSSSLAKNIQYF.

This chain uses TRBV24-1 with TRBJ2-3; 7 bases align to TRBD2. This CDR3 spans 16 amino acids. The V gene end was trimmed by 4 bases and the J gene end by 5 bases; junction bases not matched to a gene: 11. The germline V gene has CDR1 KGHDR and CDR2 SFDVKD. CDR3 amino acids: CATSDPNSGRQDTQYF. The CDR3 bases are TGTGCCACCAGTGACCCCAATAGCGGGCGGCAAGATACGCAGTATTTT.

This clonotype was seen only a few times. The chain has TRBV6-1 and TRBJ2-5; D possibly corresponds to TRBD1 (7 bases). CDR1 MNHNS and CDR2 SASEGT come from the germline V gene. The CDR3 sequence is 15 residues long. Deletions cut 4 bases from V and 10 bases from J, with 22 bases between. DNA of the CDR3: TGTGCCAGCAGTGCGGCAGGGGGGTTGTTGGGAGGCCAGTACTTC. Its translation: CASSAAGGLLGGQYF.

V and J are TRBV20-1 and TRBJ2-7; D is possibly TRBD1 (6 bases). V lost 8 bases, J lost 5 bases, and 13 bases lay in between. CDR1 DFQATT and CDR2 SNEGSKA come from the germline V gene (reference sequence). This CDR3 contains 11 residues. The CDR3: CSPKQGDEQYF. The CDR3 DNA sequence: TGCAGTCCAAAACAGGGCGACGAGCAGTACTTC.

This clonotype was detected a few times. CDR3 DNA sequence: TGTGCCAGGACTAGGGACACTTCCTACGAGCAGTACTTC. Its translation is CARTRDTSYEQYF. J is TRBJ2-7 and V is TRBV21-1; the table calls TRBD1, which could not be checked here. TRBV21-1 is deemed a pseudogene. This CDR3 is 13 amino acids long.

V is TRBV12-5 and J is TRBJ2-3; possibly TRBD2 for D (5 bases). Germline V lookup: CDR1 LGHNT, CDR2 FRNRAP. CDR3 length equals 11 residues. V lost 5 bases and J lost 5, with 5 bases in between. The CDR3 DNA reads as TGTGCTAGTGGTGCGGGAGATACGCAGTATTTT. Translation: CASGAGDTQYF.

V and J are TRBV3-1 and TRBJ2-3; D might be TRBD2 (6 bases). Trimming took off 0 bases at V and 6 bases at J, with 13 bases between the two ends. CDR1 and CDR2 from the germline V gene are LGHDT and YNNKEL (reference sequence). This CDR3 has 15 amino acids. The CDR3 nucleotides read TGTGCCAGCAGCCAAGATGTAGCGGCTAGGGATACGCAGTATTTT. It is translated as CASSQDVAARDTQYF.

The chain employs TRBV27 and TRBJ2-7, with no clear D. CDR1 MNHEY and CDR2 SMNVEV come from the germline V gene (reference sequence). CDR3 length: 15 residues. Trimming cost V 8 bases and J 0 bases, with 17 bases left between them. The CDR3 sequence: CASRSPASSSYEQYF. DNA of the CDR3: TGTGCCAGCCGTTCACCAGCCTCAAGCTCCTACGAGCAGTACTTC.

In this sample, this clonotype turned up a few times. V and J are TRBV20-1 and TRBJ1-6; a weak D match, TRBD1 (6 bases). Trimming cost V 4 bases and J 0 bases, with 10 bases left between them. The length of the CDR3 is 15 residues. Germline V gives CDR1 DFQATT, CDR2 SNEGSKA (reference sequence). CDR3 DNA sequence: TGCAGTGCTAAGGACAGAGGCTCCTATAATTCACCCCTCCACTTT. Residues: CSAKDRGSYNSPLHF.

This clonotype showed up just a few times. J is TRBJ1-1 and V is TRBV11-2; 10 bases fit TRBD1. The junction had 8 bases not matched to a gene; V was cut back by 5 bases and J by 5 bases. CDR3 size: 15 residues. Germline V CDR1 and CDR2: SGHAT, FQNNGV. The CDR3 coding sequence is TGTGCCAGCAGCACGAGACAGGGGGCCATTACTGAAGCTTTCTTT. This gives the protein CASSTRQGAITEAFF.

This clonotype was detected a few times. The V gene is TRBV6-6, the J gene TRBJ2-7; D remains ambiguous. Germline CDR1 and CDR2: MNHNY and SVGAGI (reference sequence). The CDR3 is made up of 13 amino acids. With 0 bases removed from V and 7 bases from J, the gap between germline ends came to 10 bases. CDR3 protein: CASSYSLGWEQYF. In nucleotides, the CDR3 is TGTGCCAGCAGTTACTCTCTGGGGTGGGAGCAGTACTTC.

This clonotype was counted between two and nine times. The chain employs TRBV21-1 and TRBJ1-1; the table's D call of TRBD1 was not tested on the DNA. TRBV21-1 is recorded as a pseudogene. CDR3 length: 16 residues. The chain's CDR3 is CASSLRGTGEDTEAFF. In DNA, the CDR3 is TGTGCCAGCAGCCTTAGAGGGACAGGGGAAGACACTGAAGCTTTCTTT.

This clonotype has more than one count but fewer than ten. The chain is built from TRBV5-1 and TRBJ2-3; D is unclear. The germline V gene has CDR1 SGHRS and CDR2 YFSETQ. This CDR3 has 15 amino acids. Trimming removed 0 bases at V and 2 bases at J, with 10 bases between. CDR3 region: CASSLDGANTDTQYF. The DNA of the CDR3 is TGCGCCAGCAGCTTGGACGGAGCCAACACAGATACGCAGTATTTT.

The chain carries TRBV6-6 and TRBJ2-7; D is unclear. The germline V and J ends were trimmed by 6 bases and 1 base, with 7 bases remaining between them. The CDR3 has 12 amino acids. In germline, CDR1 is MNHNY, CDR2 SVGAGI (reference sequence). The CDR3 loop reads CASRADSYEQYF. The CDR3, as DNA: TGTGCCAGCAGGGCGGATTCCTACGAGCAGTACTTC.

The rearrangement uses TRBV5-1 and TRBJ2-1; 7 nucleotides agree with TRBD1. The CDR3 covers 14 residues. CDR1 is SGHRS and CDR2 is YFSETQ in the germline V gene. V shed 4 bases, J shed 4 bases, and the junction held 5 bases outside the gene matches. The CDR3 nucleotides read TGCGCCAGCAGCAACGGACAGGTTTACAATGAGCAGTTCTTC. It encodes CASSNGQVYNEQFF.

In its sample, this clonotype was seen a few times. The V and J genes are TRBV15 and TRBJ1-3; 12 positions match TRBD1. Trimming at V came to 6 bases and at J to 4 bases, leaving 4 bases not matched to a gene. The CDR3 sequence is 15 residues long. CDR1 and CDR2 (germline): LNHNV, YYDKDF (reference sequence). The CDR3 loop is CATSRDRGPGNTIYF. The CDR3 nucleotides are TGTGCCACCAGTCGGGACAGGGGGCCCGGAAACACCATATATTTT.

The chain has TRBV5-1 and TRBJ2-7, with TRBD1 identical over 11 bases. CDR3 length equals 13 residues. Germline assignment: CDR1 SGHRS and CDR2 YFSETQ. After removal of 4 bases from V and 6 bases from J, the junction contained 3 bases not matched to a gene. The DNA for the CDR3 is TGCGCCAGCAGCGGACAGGGGGCTGGCGAGCAGTACTTC. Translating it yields CASSGQGAGEQYF.

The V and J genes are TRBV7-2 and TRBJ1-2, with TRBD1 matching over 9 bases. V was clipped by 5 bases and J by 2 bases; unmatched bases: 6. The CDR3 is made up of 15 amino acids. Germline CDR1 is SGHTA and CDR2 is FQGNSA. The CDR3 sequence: CASSARDRGNYGYTF. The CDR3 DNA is TGTGCCAGCAGCGCCCGCGACAGGGGGAACTATGGCTACACCTTC.

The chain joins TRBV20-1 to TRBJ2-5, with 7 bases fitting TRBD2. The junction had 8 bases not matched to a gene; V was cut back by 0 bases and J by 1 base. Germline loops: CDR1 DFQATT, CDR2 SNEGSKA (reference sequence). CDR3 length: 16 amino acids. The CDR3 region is CSARDRSSGPQETQYF. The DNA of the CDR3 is TGCAGTGCTAGAGATAGGTCTAGCGGACCCCAAGAGACCCAGTACTTC.

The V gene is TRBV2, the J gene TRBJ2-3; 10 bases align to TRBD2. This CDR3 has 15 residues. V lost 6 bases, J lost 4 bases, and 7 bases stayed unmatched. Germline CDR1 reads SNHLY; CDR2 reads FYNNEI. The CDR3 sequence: CASRNGLAAADTQYF. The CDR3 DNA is TGTGCCAGCAGAAACGGACTAGCGGCCGCAGATACGCAGTATTTT.